This T cell receptor (beta chain) was obtained from a study of CD4+ T cells in melanoma. Notes on this clone: What it binds is unknown.

Germline values: CDR1 SNHLY, CDR2 FYNNEI. The V end lost 6 bases, the J end lost 4 bases, and 18 bases lay between the germline ends. The CDR3 is made up of 15 amino acids. Sequencing was performed with immunoSEQ multiplex PCR; in TCRdb, only in-frame clones are kept and a portion is missing. This table has about 110,000 clones, about 92% appearing once. The study's findings and limits: A reported correlation linked neoantigen-specific CD4+ T cells to CD8+, macrophage and B cell function. Neoantigen-specific CD4+ T cells in melanoma reportedly had diverse differentiation states.

The rearrangement joins TRBV2 to TRBJ1-1; weak D call: TRBD1 (6 bases). Input material: peripheral blood. The clonotype originates from a human donor with melanoma. The CDR3: CASREHSLGGTEAFF. The CDR3 DNA reads as TGTGCCAGCAGAGAACACAGCTTAGGGGGCACTGAAGCTTTCTTT.